The entry below gives a single T cell receptor beta chain sequence along with its context. Its antigen is not known. The CDR3 sequence is 14 residues long. Per the germline V gene, CDR1 is PRHDT and CDR2 is FYEKMQ (reference sequence). Researchers prepared the TRB cDNA libraries using 5' RACE with UMI labels. Using the 5' RACE reads, TCRdb records one entry per CDR3 protein without DNA. The sample table includes around 66,000 distinct CDR3 sequences. The data were obtained in a study of CXCR3-negative and CXCR3-positive naive CD8 T cells. Overall study findings and caveats: The TRB CDR3s that CXCR3-positive naive cells carried were more hydrophobic than those of CXCR3-negative naive cells.

This clonotype was sampled from a human donor in good health. Some clones in this sample may be carry-over from other donors' samples. Material for sequencing was naive CXCR3+ CD8+ T cells from blood. Subset: CD45RO-CCR7+CD27+CD95- naive CD8+ T cells expressing CXCR3 (TNR3+). The V gene is TRBV13, the J gene TRBJ2-7; the TRBD1 assignment by TCRdb is unverifiable without DNA. CDR3 sequence reads: CASSPRTGFYEQYF.